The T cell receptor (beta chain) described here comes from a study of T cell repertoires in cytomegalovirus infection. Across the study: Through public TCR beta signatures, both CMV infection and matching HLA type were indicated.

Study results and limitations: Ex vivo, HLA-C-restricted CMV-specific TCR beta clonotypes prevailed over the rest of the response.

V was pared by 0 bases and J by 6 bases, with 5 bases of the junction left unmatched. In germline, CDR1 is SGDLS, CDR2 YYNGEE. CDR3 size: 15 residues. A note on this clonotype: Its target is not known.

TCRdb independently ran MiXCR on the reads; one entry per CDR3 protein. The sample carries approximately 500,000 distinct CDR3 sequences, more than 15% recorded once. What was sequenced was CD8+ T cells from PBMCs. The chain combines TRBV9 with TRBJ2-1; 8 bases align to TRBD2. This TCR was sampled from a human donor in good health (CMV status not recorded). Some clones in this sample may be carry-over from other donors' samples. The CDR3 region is CASSVDRGGANEQFF. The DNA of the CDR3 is TGTGCCAGCAGCGTAGATCGGGGGGGTGCCAATGAGCAGTTCTTC.